This TCR beta chain was captured by sequencing in a study of blood T cell repertoires in COVID-19. Study-level background: The United States, Italy and Spain provided the acute and convalescent COVID-19 samples. PBMCs, B-cell-depleted T cells, or T cells were the source of the cDNA or gDNA that made up the material.

In germline, CDR1 is SQVTM, CDR2 ANQGSEA. This CDR3 comprises 19 residues. After removal of 6 bases from V and 0 bases from J, the junction contained 20 bases not matched to a gene. Original methodology: Estimation of nucleated cell counts relied on the amplification of reference gene primers. The data were produced by immunoSEQ multiplex PCR, yet TCRdb's version contains in-frame clones alone and is incomplete. The DNA gave D and trimming, while V, J and clone size come from that table. The data show more than 100,000 clones, with approximately 90% seen just once and around 19% held by the top ten. This TCR derives from a man aged 50 or older with active or convalescent COVID-19. The sample consisted of peripheral blood. The chain has TRBV29-1 and TRBJ2-1, with 7 positions matching TRBD2. The chain's CDR3 is CSVNDRTIGRPSSYNEQFF. DNA for the CDR3: TGCAGCGTCAATGATCGGACTATCGGGAGGCCAAGCTCCTACAATGAGCAGTTCTTC.